A single sample is the source of the 9 T cell receptor beta chains below, sequenced in a study of blood T cells in healthy people across ages. Next came a second PCR, run for roughly 6 to 11 cycles, which used a sample-barcoded 5' primer along with a J-beta primer mix. MiXCR was run by TCRdb on the 5' RACE reads, yielding one entry per CDR3 protein. Here the sample spans approximately 1,000,000 distinct CDR3 sequences, less than 45% being singletons. Input material: blood. The origin of the receptors is a young man in good health.

This chain uses TRBV7-9 with TRBJ2-3; D remains ambiguous. The germline gives CDR1 SEHNR, CDR2 FQNEAQ (reference sequence). CDR3 length equals 13 residues. Trimming took off 6 bases at V and 4 bases at J, with 11 bases between the two ends. CDR3 DNA sequence: TGTGCCAGCAGTCGAGAAGGGCCAGATACGCAGTATTTT. This translates into CASSREGPDTQYF. Full variable domain (missing parts from reference TRBV7-9 and TRBJ2-3): DTGVSQNPRHKITKRGQNVTFRCDPISEHNRLYWYRQTLGQGPEFLTYFQNEAQLEKSRLLSDRFSAERPKGSFSTLEIQRTEQGDSAMYLCASSREGPDTQYFGPGTRLTVL.

Only a few counts were recorded for this clonotype. A junction end diverges from the germline sequence, so it may reflect a read error. The genes are TRBV11-2 and TRBJ2-3; D is possibly TRBD2 (6 bases). This CDR3 is 16 amino acids long. The germline V gene encodes CDR1 SGHAT and CDR2 FQNNGV. The CDR3 nucleotides are TGTGCCAGCAGCCTAGAACTCGGGGGTAGCACAGATACGCAGTATTTT. It is translated as CASSLELGGSTDTQYF.

This clonotype was observed many times. J is TRBJ2-1 and V is TRBV10-2; no firm D call. Germline CDR1 and CDR2: WSHSY and SAAADI. The CDR3 contains 14 residues. The V gene lost 0 bases and the J gene lost 9 bases, with 12 bases spanning the gap. The CDR3 reads CASSESRDKSEQFF. The CDR3, as DNA: TGCGCCAGCAGTGAGTCGAGAGACAAGAGTGAGCAGTTCTTC.

V and J are TRBV2 and TRBJ2-1; 10 nucleotides match TRBD1. This CDR3 has 16 amino acids. The V and J ends lost 2 bases and 5 bases, in that order; junction bases with no gene match: 6. The germline V gene has CDR1 SNHLY and CDR2 FYNNEI. The CDR3 region is CASSERQGAPNNEQFF. In nucleotides, the CDR3 is TGTGCCAGCAGTGAAAGACAGGGGGCGCCCAACAATGAGCAGTTCTTC.

This rearrangement joins TRBV6-5 to TRBJ2-7; unclear D gene. The CDR3 consists of 13 residues. Per germline, CDR1 MNHEY and CDR2 SVGAGI. V lost 5 bases to trimming and J lost 3 bases, with 11 bases between them. The CDR3 bases are TGTGCCAGCAGTCTGTCGGCAGACTACGAGCAGTACTTC. Its translation is CASSLSADYEQYF.

This chain connects TRBV12-5 to TRBJ1-6; D might be TRBD1 (5 bases). Germline values: CDR1 LGHNT, CDR2 FRNRAP. Trimming left V 1 base short and J 7 bases short, with 17 bases between. This CDR3 has 17 amino acids. The CDR3 DNA reads TGTGCTAGTGGTTTGGCAACCGAGGGGCTGGGAAATTCACCCCTCCACTTT. It codes for CASGLATEGLGNSPLHF.

This chain uses TRBV6-5 with TRBJ1-6, with D hard to call. Germline V gene lookup returns CDR1 MNHEY and CDR2 SVGAGI. The CDR3 is 15 residues long. Trimming left V 6 bases short and J 9 bases short, with 18 bases between. CDR3 residues: CASRPVGVDGSPLHF. As DNA, the CDR3 is TGTGCCAGCAGGCCCGTTGGGGTAGACGGTTCACCCCTCCACTTT.

Notes on this clonotype: A much larger clonotype is one base distant, so this may be a read error. The chain couples TRBV7-8 to TRBJ2-7; D tentatively reads TRBD1 or TRBD2 (5 bases each). The CDR3 is 15 residues long. V was trimmed by 1 base and J by 2 bases, leaving 12 bases between them. The germline V gene encodes CDR1 SGHVS and CDR2 FQNEAQ. The CDR3 region is CASSLGGTHTYEQYF. The CDR3 DNA follows: TGTGCCAGCAGCTTAGGGGGGACGCATACCTACGAGCAGTACTTC.

This clonotype has a single count. The chain recombines TRBV9 with TRBJ1-2; no reliable D call. Trimming pared 0 bases from V and 4 bases from J, leaving 7 bases between. The CDR3 is 13 amino acids. Germline-derived CDR1 and CDR2 are SGDLS and YYNGEE. This CDR3 reads CASSVALLYGYTF. The CDR3 coding sequence is TGTGCCAGCAGCGTAGCCCTCCTCTATGGCTACACCTTC.